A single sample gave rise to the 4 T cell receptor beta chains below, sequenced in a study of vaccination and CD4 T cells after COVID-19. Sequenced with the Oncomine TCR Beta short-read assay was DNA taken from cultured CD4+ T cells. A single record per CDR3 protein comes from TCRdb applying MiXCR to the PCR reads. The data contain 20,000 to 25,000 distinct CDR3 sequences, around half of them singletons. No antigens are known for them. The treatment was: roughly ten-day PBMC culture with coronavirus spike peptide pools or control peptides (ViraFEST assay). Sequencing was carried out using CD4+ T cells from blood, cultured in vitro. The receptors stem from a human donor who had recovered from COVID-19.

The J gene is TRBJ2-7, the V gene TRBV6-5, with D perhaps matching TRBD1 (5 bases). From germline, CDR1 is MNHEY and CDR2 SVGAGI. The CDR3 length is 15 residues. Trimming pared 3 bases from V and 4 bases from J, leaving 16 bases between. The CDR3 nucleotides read TGTGCCAGCAGTTATCGAGACCGCAGGGTGTACGAGCAGTACTTC. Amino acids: CASSYRDRRVYEQYF.

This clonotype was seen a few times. CDR3 protein: CASGSSPGLRRTEAFF. In DNA form, the CDR3 reads TGTGCTAGTGGTTCCTCTCCCGGACTGAGGCGCACTGAAGCTTTCTTT. V is TRBV12-5 and J is TRBJ1-1; D is ambiguous. Germline CDR1 and CDR2: LGHNT and FRNRAP. Trimming removed 4 bases from V and 4 bases from J, with 19 bases in between. CDR3 size: 16 residues.

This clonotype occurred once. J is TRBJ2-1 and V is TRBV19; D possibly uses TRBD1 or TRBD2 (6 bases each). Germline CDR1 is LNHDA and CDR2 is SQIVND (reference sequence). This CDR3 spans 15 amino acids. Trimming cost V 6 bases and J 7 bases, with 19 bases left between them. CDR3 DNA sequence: TGTGCCAGTAGATCCCTCGGGGGCTACCAAAATGAGCAGTTCTTC. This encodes CASRSLGGYQNEQFF.

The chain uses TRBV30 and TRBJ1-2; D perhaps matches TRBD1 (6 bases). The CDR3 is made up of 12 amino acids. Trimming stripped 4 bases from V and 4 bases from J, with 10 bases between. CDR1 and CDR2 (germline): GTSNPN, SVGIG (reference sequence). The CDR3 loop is CAWTSGAYGYTF. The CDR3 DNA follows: TGTGCCTGGACGTCAGGGGCCTATGGCTACACCTTC.